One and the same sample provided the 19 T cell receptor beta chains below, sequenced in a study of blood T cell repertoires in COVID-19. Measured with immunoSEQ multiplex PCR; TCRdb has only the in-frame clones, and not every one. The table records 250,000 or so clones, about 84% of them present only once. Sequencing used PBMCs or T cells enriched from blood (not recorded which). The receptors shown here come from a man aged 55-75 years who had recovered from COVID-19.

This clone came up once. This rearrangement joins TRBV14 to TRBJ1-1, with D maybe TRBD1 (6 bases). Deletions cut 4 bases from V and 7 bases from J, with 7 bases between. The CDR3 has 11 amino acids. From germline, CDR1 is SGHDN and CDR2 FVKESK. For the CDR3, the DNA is TGTGCCAGCAGCCCAGGGGTTGAAGCTTTCTTT. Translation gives CASSPGVEAFF. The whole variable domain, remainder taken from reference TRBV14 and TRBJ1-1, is EAGVTQFPSHSVIEKGQTVTLRCDPISGHDNLYWYRRVMGKEIKFLLHFVKESKQDESGMPNNRFLAERTGGTYSTLKVQPAELEDSGVYFCASSPGVEAFFGQGTRLTVV.

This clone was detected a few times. The CDR3 nucleotides are TGTGCCAGCAGTCGCCGGGATCCCAACTATGGCTACACCTTC. This sequence encodes CASSRRDPNYGYTF. V is TRBV7-2 and J is TRBJ1-2; no definite D call. V was cut by 6 bases and J by 2 bases, with 13 bases left in between. This CDR3 region has 14 residues. CDR1 and CDR2 from the germline V gene are SGHTA and FQGNSA.

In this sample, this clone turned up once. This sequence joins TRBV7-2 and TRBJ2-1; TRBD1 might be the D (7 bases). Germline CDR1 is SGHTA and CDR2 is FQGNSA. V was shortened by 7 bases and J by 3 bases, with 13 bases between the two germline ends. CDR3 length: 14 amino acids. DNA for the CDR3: TGTGCCAGCATGGAGGGGGCAGGCTACAATGAGCAGTTCTTC. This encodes CASMEGAGYNEQFF.

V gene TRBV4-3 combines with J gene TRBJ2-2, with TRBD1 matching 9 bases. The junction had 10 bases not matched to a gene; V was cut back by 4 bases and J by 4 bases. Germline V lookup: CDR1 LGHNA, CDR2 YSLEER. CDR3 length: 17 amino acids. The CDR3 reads CASSPPGGQGITGELFF. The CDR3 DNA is TGCGCCAGCAGCCCTCCTGGCGGACAGGGGATCACCGGGGAGCTGTTTTTT.

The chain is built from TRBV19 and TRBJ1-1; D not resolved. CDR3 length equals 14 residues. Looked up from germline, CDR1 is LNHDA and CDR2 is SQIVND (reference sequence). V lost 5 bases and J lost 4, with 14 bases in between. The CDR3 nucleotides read TGTGCCAGTAGTGTGGGCCGCGATGGCACTGAAGCTTTCTTT. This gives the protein CASSVGRDGTEAFF.

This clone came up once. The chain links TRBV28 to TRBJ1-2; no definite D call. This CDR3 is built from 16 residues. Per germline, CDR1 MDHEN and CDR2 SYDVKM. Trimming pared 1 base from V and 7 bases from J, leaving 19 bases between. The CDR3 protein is CASSLLSSWALSGYTF. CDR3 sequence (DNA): TGTGCCAGCAGTTTATTGTCGAGCTGGGCGCTTAGTGGCTACACCTTC.

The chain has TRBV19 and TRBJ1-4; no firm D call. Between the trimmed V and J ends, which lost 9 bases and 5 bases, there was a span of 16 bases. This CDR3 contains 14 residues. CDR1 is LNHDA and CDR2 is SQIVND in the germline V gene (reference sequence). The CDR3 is CASHHPGSNEKLFF. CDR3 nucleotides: TGTGCCAGCCACCACCCGGGAAGCAATGAAAAACTGTTTTTT.

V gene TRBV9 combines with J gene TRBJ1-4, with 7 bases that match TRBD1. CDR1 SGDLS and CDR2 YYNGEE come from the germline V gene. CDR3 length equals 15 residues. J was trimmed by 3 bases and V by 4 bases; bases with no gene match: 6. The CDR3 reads CASSSRGQANEKLFF. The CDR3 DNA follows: TGTGCCAGCAGCTCGAGGGGGCAGGCTAATGAAAAACTGTTTTTT.

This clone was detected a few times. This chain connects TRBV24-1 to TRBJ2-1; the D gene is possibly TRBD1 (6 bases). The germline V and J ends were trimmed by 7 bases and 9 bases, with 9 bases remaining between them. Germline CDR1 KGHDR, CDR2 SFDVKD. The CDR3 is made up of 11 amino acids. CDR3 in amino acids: CATRQGPEQFF. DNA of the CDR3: TGTGCCACCAGACAGGGACCTGAGCAGTTCTTC.

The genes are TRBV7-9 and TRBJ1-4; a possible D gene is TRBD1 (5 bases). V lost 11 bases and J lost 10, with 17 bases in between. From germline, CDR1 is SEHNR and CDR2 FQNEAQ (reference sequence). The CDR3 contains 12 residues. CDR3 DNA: TGTGCCGGGGGGTCGGGGGTCGGAAAACTGTTTTTT. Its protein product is CAGGSGVGKLFF.

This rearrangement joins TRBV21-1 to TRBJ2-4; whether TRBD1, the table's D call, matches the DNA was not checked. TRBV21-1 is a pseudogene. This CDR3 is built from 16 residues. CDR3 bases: TGTGCCAGCAGCCCCCCACAGAGAATAGCCAAAAACATTCAGTACTTC. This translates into CASSPPQRIAKNIQYF.

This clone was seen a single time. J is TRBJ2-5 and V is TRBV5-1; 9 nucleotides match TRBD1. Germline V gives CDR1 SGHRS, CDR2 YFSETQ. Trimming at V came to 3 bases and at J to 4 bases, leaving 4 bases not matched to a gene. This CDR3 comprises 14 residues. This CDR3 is CASSSGTGSETQYF. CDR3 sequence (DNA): TGCGCCAGCAGCTCCGGGACAGGGTCAGAGACCCAGTACTTC.

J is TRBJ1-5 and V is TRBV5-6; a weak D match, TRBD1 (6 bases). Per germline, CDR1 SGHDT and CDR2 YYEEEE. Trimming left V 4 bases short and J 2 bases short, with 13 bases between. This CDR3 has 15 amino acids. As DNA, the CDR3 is TGTGCCAGCAGCACACAGGGTATCCGCAATCAGCCCCAGCATTTT. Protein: CASSTQGIRNQPQHF. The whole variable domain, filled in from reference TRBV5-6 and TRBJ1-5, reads DAGVTQSPTHLIKTRGQQVTLRCSPKSGHDTVSWYQQALGQGPQFIFQYYEEEERQRGNFPDRFSGHQFPNYSSELNVNALLLGDSALYLCASSTQGIRNQPQHFGDGTRLSIL.

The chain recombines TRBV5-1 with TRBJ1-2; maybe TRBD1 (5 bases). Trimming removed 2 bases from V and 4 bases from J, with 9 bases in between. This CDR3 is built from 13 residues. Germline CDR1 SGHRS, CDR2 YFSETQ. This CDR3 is CASSFDSPYGYTF. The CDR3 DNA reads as TGCGCCAGCAGCTTCGACAGCCCCTATGGCTACACCTTC.

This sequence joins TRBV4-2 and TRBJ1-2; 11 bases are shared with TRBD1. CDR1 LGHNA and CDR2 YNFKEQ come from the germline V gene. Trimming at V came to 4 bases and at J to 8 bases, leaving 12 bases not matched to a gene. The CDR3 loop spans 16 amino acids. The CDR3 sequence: CASSRGGTGQGGGYTF. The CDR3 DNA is TGTGCCAGCAGCCGCGGGGGAACGGGACAGGGGGGAGGCTACACCTTC.

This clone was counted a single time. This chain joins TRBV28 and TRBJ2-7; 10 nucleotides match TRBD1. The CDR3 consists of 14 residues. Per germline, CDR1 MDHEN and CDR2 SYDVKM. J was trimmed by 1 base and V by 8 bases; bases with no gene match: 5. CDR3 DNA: TGTGCCAGCCAGGGGGGACAGGGGTCCTACGAGCAGTACTTC. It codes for CASQGGQGSYEQYF.

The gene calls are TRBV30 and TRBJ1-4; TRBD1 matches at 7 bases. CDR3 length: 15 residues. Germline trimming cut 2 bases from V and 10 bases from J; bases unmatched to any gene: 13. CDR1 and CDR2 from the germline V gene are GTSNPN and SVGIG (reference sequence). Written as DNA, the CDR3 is TGTGCCTGGAGTCCACAGACAGGGCTACTCGGAAAACTGTTTTTT. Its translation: CAWSPQTGLLGKLFF.

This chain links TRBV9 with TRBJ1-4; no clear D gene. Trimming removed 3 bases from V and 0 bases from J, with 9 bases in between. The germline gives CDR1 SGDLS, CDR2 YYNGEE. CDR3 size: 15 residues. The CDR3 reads CASSAGISTNEKLFF. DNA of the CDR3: TGTGCCAGCAGCGCTGGCATATCAACTAATGAAAAACTGTTTTTT.

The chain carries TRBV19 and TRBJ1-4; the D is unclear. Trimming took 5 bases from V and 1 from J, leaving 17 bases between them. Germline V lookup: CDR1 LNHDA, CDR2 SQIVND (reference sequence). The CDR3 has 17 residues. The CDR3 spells CASSGRGEGGTNEKLFF. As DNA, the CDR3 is TGTGCCAGTAGTGGCCGGGGAGAGGGTGGAACTAATGAAAAACTGTTTTTT.